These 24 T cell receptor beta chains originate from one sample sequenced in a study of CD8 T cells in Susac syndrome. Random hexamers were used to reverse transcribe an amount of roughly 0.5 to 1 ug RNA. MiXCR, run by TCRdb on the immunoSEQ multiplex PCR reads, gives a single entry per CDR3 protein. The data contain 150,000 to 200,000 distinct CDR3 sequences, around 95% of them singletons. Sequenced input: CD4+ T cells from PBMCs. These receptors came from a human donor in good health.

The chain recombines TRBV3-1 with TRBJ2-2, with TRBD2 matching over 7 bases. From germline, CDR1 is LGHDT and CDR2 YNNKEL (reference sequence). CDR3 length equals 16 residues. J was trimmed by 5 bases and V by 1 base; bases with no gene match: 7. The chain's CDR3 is CASSQAQRGLTGELFF. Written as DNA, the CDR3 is TGTGCCAGCAGCCAAGCACAGCGGGGTTTGACCGGGGAGCTGTTTTTT. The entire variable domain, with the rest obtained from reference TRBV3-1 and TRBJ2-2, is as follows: DTAVSQTPKYLVTQMGNDKSIKCEQNLGHDTMYWYKQDSKKFLKIMFSYNNKELIINETVPNRFSPKSPDKAHLNLHINSLELGDSAVYFCASSQAQRGLTGELFFGEGSRLTVL.

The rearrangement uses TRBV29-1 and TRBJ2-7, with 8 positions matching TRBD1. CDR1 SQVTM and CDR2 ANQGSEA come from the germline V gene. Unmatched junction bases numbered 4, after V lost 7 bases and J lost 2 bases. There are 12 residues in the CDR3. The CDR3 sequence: CSARQGPYEQYF. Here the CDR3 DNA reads TGCAGCGCCCGACAGGGGCCCTACGAGCAGTACTTC.

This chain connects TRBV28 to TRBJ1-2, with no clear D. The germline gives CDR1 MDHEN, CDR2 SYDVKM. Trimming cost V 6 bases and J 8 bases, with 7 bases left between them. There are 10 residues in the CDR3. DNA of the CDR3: TGTGCCAGCAGGAGGTACGGCTACACCTTC. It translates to CASRRYGYTF.

The CDR3 spells CATLQGGGSSYNEQFF. The CDR3 DNA follows: TGTGCCACTCTACAGGGCGGGGGGTCGTCCTACAATGAGCAGTTCTTC. The chain joins TRBV5-4 to TRBJ2-1; 8 nucleotides agree with TRBD2. CDR3 size: 16 residues. V lost 9 bases, J lost 1 base, and 12 bases stayed unmatched. Germline CDR1 reads SGHNT; CDR2 reads YYREEE (reference sequence).

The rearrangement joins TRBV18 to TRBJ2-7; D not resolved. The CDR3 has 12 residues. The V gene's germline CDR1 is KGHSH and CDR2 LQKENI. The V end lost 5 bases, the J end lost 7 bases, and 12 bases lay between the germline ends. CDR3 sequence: CASSANRWEQYF. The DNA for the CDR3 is TGTGCCAGCTCAGCAAATAGGTGGGAGCAGTACTTC.

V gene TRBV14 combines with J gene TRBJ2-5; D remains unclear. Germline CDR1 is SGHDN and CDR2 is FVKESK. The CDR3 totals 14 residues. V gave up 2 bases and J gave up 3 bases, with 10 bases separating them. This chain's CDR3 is CASSQFQVEETQYF. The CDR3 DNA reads TGTGCCAGCAGCCAATTCCAGGTGGAAGAGACCCAGTACTTC.

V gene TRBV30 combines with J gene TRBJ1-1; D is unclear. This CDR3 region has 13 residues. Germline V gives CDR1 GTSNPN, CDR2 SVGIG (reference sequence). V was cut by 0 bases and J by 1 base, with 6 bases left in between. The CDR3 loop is CAWSVGRNTEAFF. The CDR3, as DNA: TGTGCCTGGAGTGTGGGTCGGAACACTGAAGCTTTCTTT.

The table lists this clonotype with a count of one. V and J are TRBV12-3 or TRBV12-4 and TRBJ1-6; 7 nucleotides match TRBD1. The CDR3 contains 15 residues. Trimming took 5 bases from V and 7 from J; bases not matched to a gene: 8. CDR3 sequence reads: CASSQTGTANSPLHF. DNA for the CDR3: TGTGCCAGCAGTCAAACCGGGACAGCAAATTCACCCCTCCACTTT.

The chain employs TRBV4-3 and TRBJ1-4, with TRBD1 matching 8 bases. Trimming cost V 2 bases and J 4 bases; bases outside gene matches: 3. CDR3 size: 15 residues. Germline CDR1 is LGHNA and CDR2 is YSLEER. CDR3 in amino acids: CASSQQTGVNEKLFF. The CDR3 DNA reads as TGCGCCAGCAGCCAACAGACAGGGGTTAATGAAAAACTGTTTTTT.

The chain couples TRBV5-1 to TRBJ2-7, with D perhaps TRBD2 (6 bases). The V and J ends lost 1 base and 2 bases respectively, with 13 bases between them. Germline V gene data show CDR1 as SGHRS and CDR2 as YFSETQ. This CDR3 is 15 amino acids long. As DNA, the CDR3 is TGCGCCAGCAGCTTGACTAGCTTGGCCGCCTACGAGCAGTACTTC. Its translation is CASSLTSLAAYEQYF.

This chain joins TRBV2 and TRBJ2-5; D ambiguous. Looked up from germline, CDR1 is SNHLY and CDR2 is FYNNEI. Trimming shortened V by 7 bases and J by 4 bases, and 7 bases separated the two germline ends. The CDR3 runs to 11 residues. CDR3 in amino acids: CASTASETQYF. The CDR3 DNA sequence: TGTGCCAGCACCGCGTCAGAGACCCAGTACTTC.

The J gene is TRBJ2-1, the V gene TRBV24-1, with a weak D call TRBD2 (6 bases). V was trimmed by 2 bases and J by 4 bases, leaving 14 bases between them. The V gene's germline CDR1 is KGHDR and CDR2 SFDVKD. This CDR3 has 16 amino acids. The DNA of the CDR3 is TGTGCCACCAGTGATTCCGGGACTGGAAAATACAATGAGCAGTTCTTC. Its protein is CATSDSGTGKYNEQFF.

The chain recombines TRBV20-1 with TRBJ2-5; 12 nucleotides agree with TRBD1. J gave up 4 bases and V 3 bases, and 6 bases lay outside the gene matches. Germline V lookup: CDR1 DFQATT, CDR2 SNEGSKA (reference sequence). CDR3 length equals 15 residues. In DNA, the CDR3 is TGCAGTGCTAGGCGGGACAGGGGGCGAAGAGAGACCCAGTACTTC. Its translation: CSARRDRGRRETQYF.

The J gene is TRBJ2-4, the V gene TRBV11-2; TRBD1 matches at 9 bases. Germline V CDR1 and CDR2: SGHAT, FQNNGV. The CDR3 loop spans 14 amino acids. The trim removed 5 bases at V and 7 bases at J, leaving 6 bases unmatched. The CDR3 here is CASSTRTGVNIQYF. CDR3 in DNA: TGTGCCAGCAGCACTCGGACAGGGGTTAACATTCAGTACTTC.

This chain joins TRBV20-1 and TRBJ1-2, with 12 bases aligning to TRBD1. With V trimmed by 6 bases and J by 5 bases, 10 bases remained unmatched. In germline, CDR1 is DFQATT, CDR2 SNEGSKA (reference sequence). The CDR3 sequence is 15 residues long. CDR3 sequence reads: CSAGTGGAGGYGYTF. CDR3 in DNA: TGCAGTGCCGGGACAGGGGGCGCCGGGGGGTATGGCTACACCTTC.

CDR3 sequence (DNA): TGTGCCTGGAGTGGGGGTAGCGGGGCCCGGGATACGCAGTATTTT. Amino acid sequence: CAWSGGSGARDTQYF. V usage is TRBV30 and J usage is TRBJ2-3; TRBD2 agrees at 8 bases. Unmatched junction bases numbered 9, after V lost 1 base and J lost 6 bases. This CDR3 region has 15 residues. Germline lookup yields CDR1 GTSNPN and CDR2 SVGIG (reference sequence). The whole variable domain, filled in from reference TRBV30 and TRBJ2-3, reads SQTIHQWPATLVQPVGSPLSLECTVEGTSNPNLYWYRQAAGRGLQLLFYSVGIGQISSEVPQNLSASRPQDRQFILSSKKLLLSDSGFYLCAWSGGSGARDTQYFGPGTRLTVL.

The CDR3: CASTADISPLHF. The CDR3 DNA reads as TGTGCCAGCACCGCGGACATTTCACCCCTCCACTTT. The gene calls are TRBV7-2 and TRBJ1-6; a possible D gene is TRBD1 (5 bases). The CDR3 consists of 12 residues. V lost 7 bases and J lost 9, with 10 bases in between. Germline CDR1 and CDR2: SGHTA and FQGNSA.

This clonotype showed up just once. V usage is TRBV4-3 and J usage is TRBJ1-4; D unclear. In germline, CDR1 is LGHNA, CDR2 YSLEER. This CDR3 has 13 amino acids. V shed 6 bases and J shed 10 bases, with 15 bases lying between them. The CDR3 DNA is TGCGCCAGCAGAAGTGAGGGAAACGGAAAACTGTTTTTT. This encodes CASRSEGNGKLFF.

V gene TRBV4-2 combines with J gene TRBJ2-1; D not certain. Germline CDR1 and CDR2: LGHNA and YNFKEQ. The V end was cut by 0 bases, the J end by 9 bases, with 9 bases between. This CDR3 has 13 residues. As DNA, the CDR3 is TGTGCCAGCAGCCAAGACGCCCTAGGTGAGCAGTTCTTC. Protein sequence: CASSQDALGEQFF.

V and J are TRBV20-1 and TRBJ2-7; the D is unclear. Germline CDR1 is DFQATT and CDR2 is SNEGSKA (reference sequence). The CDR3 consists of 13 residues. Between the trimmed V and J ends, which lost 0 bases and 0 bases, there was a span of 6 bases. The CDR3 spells CSARDANSYEQYF. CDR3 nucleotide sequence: TGCAGTGCTAGAGATGCCAACTCCTACGAGCAGTACTTC.

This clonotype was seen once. CDR3 bases: TGTGCCAGCAGTTACTCCACGGCAGAGTTGAACACTGAAGCTTTCTTT. Its protein is CASSYSTAELNTEAFF. This chain uses TRBV6-2 or TRBV6-3 with TRBJ1-1; unclear D gene. Trimming removed 0 bases at V and 0 bases at J, with 11 bases between. This CDR3 is 16 amino acids long. Germline V gives CDR1 MNHEY, CDR2 SVGEGT.

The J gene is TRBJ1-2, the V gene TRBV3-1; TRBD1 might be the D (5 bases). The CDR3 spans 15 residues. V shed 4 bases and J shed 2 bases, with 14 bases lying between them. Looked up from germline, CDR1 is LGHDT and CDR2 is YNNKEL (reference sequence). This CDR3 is CASSPWGGKNYGYTF. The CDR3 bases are TGTGCCAGCAGCCCTTGGGGGGGAAAGAACTATGGCTACACCTTC.

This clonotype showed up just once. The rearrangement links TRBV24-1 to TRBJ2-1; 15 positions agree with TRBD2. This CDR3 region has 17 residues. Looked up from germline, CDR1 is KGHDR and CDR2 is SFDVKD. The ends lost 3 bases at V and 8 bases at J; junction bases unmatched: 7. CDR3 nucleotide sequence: TGTGCCACCAGTGATGTGGGACTAGCGGGGGGTTTCGATGAGCAGTTCTTC. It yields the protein CATSDVGLAGGFDEQFF.

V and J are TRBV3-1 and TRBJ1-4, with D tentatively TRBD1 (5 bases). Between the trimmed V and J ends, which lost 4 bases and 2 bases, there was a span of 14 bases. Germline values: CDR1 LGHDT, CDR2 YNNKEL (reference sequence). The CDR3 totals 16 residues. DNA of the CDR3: TGTGCCAGCAGCCCCACTGGGGGTAGGACTAATGAAAAACTGTTTTTT. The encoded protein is CASSPTGGRTNEKLFF.